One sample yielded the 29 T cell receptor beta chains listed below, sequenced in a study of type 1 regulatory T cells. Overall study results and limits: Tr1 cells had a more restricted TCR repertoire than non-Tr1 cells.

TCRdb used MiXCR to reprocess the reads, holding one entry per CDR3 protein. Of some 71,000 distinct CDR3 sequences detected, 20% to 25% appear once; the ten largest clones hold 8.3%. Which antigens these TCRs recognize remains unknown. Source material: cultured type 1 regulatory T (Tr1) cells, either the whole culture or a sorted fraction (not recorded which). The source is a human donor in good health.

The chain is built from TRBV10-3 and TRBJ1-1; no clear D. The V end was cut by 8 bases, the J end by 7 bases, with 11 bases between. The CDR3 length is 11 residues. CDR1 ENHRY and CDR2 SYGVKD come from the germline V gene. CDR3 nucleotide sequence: TGTGCCATCGGAACCGGGATTGAAGCTTTCTTT. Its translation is CAIGTGIEAFF.

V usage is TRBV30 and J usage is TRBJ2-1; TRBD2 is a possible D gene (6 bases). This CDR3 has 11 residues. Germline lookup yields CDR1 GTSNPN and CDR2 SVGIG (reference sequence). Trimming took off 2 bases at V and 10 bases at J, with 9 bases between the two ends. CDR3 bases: TGTGCCTGGAGTTCCGGAGGGGAGCAGTTCTTC. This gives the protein CAWSSGGEQFF.

The CDR3 region has the DNA TGTGCCAGCAGTTGGACTAGCGGGAGAGATACGCAGTATTTT. Translation gives CASSWTSGRDTQYF. J is TRBJ2-3 and V is TRBV12-3 or TRBV12-4, with TRBD2 matching over 13 bases. Trimming removed 4 bases from V and 5 bases from J; junction bases left unmatched: 0. CDR3 size: 14 residues.

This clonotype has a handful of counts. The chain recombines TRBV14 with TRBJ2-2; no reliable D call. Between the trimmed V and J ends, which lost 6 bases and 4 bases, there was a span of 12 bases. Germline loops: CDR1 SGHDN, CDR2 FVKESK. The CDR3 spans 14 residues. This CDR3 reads CASRRTHPTGELFF. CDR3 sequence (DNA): TGTGCCAGCAGAAGAACCCATCCCACCGGGGAGCTGTTTTTT. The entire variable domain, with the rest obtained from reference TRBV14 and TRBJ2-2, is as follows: EAGVTQFPSHSVIEKGQTVTLRCDPISGHDNLYWYRRVMGKEIKFLLHFVKESKQDESGMPNNRFLAERTGGTYSTLKVQPAELEDSGVYFCASRRTHPTGELFFGEGSRLTVL.

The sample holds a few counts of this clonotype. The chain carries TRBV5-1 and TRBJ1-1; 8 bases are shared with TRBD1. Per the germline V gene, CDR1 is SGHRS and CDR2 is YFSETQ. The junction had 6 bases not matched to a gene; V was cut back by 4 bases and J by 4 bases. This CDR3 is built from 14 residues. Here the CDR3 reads CASSLTGGVTEAFF. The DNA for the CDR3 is TGCGCCAGCAGCCTAACAGGGGGAGTCACTGAAGCTTTCTTT.

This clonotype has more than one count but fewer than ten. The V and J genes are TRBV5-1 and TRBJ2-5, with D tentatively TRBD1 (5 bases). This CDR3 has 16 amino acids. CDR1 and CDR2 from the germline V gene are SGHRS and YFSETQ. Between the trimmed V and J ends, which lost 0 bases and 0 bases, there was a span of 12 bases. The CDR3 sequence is CASSLGGRTDQETQYF. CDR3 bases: TGCGCCAGCAGCTTGGGGGGCAGGACCGACCAAGAGACCCAGTACTTC.

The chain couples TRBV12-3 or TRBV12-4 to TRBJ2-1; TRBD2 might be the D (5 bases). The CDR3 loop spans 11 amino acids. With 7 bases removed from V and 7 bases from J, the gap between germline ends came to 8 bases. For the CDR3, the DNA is TGTGCCAGCAATTCGGGAAATGAGCAGTTCTTC. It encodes CASNSGNEQFF.

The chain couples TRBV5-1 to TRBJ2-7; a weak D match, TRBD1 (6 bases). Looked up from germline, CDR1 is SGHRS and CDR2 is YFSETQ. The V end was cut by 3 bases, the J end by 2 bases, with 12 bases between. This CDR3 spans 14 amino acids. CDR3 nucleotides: TGCGCCAGCAGCTCTCAGACAGGCCCCTACGAGCAGTACTTC. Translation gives CASSSQTGPYEQYF. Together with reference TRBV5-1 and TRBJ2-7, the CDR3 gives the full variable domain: KAGVTQTPRYLIKTRGQQVTLSCSPISGHRSVSWYQQTPGQGLQFLFEYFSETQRNKGNFPGRFSGRQFSNSRSEMNVSTLELGDSALYLCASSSQTGPYEQYFGPGTRLTVT.

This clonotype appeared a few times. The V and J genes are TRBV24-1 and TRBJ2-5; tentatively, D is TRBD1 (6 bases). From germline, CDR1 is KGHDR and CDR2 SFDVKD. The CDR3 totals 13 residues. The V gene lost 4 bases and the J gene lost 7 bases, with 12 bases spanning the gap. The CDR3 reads CATSDHRGGTQYF. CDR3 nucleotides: TGTGCCACCAGTGACCACAGAGGGGGGACCCAGTACTTC.

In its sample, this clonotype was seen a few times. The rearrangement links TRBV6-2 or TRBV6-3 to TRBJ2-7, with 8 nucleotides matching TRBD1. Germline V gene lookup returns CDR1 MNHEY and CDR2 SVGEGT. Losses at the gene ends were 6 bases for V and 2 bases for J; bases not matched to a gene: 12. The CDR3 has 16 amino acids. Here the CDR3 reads CASSKGGTGATYEQYF. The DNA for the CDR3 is TGTGCCAGCAGCAAAGGCGGGACAGGCGCAACCTACGAGCAGTACTTC.

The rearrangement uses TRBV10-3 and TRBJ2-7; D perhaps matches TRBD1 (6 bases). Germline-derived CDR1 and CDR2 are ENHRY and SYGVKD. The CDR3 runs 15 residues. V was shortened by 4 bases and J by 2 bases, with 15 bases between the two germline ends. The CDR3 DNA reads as TGTGCCATCAGTGGTATATCCGGGACAACCTACGAGCAGTACTTC. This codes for CAISGISGTTYEQYF.

The CDR3 nucleotides read TGTGCCAGCAGCCCGGGATTTTCCGGGGAGCTGTTTTTT. The encoded protein is CASSPGFSGELFF. V usage is TRBV9 and J usage is TRBJ2-2, with D perhaps matching TRBD2 (5 bases). CDR3 length: 13 residues. Between the trimmed V and J ends, which lost 4 bases and 6 bases, there was a span of 10 bases. Germline V gives CDR1 SGDLS, CDR2 YYNGEE.

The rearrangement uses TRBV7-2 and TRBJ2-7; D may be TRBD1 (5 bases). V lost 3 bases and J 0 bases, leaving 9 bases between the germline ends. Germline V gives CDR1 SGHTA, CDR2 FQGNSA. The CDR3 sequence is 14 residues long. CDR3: CASSLDIASYEQYF. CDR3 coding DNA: TGTGCCAGCAGCTTGGACATAGCCTCCTACGAGCAGTACTTC.

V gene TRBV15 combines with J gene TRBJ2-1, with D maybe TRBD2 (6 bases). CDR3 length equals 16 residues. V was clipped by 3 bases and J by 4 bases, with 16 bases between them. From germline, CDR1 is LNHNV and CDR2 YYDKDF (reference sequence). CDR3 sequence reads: CATSRRRDSTYNEQFF. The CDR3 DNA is TGTGCCACCAGCAGGCGCCGGGACTCGACTTACAATGAGCAGTTCTTC.

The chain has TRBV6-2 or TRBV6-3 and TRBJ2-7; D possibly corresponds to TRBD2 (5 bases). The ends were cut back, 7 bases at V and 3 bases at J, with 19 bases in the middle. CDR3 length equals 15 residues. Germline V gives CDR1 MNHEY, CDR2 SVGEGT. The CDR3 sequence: CASNAGRLGYYEQYF. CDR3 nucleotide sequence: TGTGCCAGCAACGCGGGTAGGTTGGGGTACTACGAGCAGTACTTC.

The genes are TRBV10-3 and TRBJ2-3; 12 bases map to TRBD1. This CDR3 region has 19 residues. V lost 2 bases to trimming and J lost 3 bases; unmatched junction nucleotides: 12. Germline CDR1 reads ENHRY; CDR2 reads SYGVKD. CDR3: CAISEQLGQGARRTDTQYF. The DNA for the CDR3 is TGTGCCATCAGTGAGCAACTGGGACAGGGGGCGAGGAGGACAGATACGCAGTATTTT.

Written as DNA, the CDR3 is TGTGCCAGCAGCCCCGGGACTAGCGGGGCTTTGGGAGCAGCAGATACGCAGTATTTT. This gives the protein CASSPGTSGALGAADTQYF. The chain joins TRBV7-3 to TRBJ2-3; 13 bases are a match to TRBD2. Germline V gene lookup returns CDR1 SGHTA and CDR2 FQGTGA. The ends lost 5 bases at V and 4 bases at J; junction bases unmatched: 15. The CDR3 covers 19 residues.

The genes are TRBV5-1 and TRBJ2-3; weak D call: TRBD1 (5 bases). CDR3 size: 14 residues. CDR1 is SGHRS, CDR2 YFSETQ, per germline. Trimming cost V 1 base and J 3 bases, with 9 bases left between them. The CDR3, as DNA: TGCGCCAGCAGCTTGCAGGGTATGACAGATACGCAGTATTTT. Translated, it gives CASSLQGMTDTQYF.

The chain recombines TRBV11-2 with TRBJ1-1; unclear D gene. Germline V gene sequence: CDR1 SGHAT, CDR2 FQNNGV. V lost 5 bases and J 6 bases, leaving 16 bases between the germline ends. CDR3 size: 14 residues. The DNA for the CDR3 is TGTGCCAGCAGCCATCCGAGGGTATCCCCTGAAGCTTTCTTT. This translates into CASSHPRVSPEAFF.

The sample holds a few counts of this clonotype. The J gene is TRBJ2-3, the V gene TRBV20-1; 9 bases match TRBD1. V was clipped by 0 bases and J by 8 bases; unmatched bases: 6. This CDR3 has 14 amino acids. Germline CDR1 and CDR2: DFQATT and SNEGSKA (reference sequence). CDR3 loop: CSARDGTGTSTQYF. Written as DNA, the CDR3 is TGCAGTGCTAGAGATGGGACAGGGACGAGTACGCAGTATTTT.

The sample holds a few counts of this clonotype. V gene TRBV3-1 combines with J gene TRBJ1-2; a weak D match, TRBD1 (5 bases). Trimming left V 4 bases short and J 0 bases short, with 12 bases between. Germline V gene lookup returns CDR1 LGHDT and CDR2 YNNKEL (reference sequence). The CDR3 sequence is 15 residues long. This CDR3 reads CASSPVGGANYGYTF. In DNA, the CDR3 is TGTGCCAGCAGCCCTGTGGGGGGTGCTAACTATGGCTACACCTTC. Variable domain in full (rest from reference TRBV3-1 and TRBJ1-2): DTAVSQTPKYLVTQMGNDKSIKCEQNLGHDTMYWYKQDSKKFLKIMFSYNNKELIINETVPNRFSPKSPDKAHLNLHINSLELGDSAVYFCASSPVGGANYGYTFGSGTRLTVV.

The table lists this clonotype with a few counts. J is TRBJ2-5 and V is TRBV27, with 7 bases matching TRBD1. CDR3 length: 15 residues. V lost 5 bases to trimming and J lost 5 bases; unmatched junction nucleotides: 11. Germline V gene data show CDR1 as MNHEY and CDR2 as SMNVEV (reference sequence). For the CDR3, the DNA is TGTGCCAGCAGTCGAGGAACAGGGGCACGGGAGACCCAGTACTTC. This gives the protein CASSRGTGARETQYF.

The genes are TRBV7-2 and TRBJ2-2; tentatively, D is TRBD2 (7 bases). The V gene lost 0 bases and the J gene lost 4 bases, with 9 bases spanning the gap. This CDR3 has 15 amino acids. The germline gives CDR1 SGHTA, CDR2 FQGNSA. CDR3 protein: CASSLAGGGTGELFF. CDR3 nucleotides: TGTGCCAGCAGCTTAGCGGGAGGGGGCACCGGGGAGCTGTTTTTT. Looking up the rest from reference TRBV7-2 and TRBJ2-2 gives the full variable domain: GAGVSQSPSNKVTEKGKDVELRCDPISGHTALYWYRQSLGQGLEFLIYFQGNSAPDKSGLPSDRFSAERTGGSVSTLTIQRTQQEDSAVYLCASSLAGGGTGELFFGEGSRLTVL.

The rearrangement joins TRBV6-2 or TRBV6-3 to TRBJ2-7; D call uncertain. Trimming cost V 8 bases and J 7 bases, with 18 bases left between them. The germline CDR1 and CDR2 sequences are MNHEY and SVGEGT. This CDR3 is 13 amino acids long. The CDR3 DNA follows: TGTGCCAGCTCTCCCTCGGGCCTAATGGAGCAGTACTTC. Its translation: CASSPSGLMEQYF.

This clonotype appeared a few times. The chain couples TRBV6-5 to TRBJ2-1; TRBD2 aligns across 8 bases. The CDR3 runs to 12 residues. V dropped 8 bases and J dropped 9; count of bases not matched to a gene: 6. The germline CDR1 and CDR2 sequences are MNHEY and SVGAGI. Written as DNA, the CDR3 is TGTGCCAGCCGCGGGAGGCCTGGTGAGCAGTTCTTC. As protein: CASRGRPGEQFF.

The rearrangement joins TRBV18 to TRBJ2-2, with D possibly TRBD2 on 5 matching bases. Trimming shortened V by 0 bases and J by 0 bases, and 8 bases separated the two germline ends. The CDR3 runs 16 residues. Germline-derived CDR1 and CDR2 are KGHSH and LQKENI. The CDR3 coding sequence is TGTGCCAGCTCACCACCGAGCGGAACGAACACCGGGGAGCTGTTTTTT. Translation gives CASSPPSGTNTGELFF.

This CDR3 is CASSQDLLGNTGELFF. Written as DNA, the CDR3 is TGTGCCAGCAGCCAAGATCTCCTAGGGAACACCGGGGAGCTGTTTTTT. V and J are TRBV14 and TRBJ2-2; D unclear. Germline loops: CDR1 SGHDN, CDR2 FVKESK. This CDR3 is built from 16 residues. Trimming removed 0 bases at V and 1 base at J, with 9 bases between.

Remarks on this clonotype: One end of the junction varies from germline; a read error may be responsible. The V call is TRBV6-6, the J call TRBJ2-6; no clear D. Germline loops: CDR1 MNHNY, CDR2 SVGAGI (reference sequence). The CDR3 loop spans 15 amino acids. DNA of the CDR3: TGTGCCGGCAGTTCCGAGAGCTCTGGGGCCAACGTCCTGACTTTC. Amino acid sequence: CAGSSESSGANVLTF.

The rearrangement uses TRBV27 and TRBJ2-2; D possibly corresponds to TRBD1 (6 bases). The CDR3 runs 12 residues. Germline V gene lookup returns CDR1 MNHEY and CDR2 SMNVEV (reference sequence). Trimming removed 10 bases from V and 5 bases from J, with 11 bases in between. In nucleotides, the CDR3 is TGTGCCACAGGGGTTAGGACCGGGGAGCTGTTTTTT. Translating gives CATGVRTGELFF.